One sample yielded the 8 T cell receptor beta chains listed below, sequenced in a study of identical twins. TCRdb re-analysed the 5' RACE reads in MiXCR, keeping a single row per CDR3 protein. The data contain a few hundred thousand distinct CDR3 sequences, 12% to 15% of them seen just once; the ten biggest clones take up roughly 0.42%. The sample was also reused in another study, on yellow fever vaccine responses in identical twins.

The sample was CD4+ T cells sorted from blood. Receptors originate from a woman younger than 35 in good health.

This clonotype was detected only a few times. This chain joins TRBV5-1 and TRBJ2-1, with 8 bases that match TRBD2. V trimming: 2 bases; J trimming: 2 bases; junction bases outside the gene matches: 3. This CDR3 contains 15 residues. The germline gives CDR1 SGHRS, CDR2 YFSETQ. CDR3 residues: CASSLSGSPYNEQFF. CDR3 DNA sequence: TGCGCCAGCAGCTTAAGCGGGAGTCCCTACAATGAGCAGTTCTTC. The complete variable domain, with remaining parts taken from reference TRBV5-1 and TRBJ2-1, reads KAGVTQTPRYLIKTRGQQVTLSCSPISGHRSVSWYQQTPGQGLQFLFEYFSETQRNKGNFPGRFSGRQFSNSRSEMNVSTLELGDSALYLCASSLSGSPYNEQFFGPGTRLTVL.

This clonotype appeared many times. The chain joins TRBV5-1 to TRBJ2-1; D remains ambiguous. Trimming stripped 8 bases from V and 8 bases from J, with 20 bases between. The germline gives CDR1 SGHRS, CDR2 YFSETQ. The length of the CDR3 is 14 residues. DNA of the CDR3: TGCGCCAGTAAACAGCCAGCCTTCGGATATGAGCAGTTCTTC. The encoded protein is CASKQPAFGYEQFF.

The chain employs TRBV12-3 or TRBV12-4 and TRBJ2-5, with 7 bases matching TRBD2. The CDR3 loop spans 13 amino acids. V lost 3 bases, J lost 5 bases, and 3 bases stayed unmatched. CDR3 sequence: CASSLYGGETQYF. The CDR3 DNA reads as TGTGCCAGCAGTTTGTACGGGGGGGAGACCCAGTACTTC.

The chain carries TRBV5-1 and TRBJ1-1; no definite D call. The V gene lost 3 bases and the J gene lost 0 bases, with 6 bases spanning the gap. CDR3 length equals 13 residues. Germline values: CDR1 SGHRS, CDR2 YFSETQ. This CDR3 is CASSWEVNTEAFF. The CDR3 nucleotides read TGCGCCAGCAGCTGGGAGGTGAACACTGAAGCTTTCTTT.

The rearrangement uses TRBV12-3 or TRBV12-4 and TRBJ2-5; D possibly corresponds to TRBD2 (6 bases). The V end was cut by 7 bases, the J end by 1 base, with 16 bases between. The length of the CDR3 is 15 residues. CDR3 bases: TGTGCCAGCAATTCGTGGCGGGGCCCCCAAGAGACCCAGTACTTC. The encoded protein is CASNSWRGPQETQYF.

This clonotype has more than one count but fewer than ten. The rearrangement joins TRBV12-3 or TRBV12-4 to TRBJ2-2; 13 bases fit TRBD2. The CDR3 runs 19 residues. Germline trimming cut 3 bases from V and 1 base from J; bases unmatched to any gene: 8. Here the CDR3 reads CASSFEIRTSGRNTGELFF. The DNA of the CDR3 is TGTGCCAGCAGTTTTGAGATCAGGACTAGCGGGAGGAACACCGGGGAGCTGTTTTTT.

This clonotype was seen repeatedly, ten times or more. The CDR3 sequence: CAIRSGGGTDTQYF. The CDR3 DNA reads TGTGCCATCAGATCGGGCGGGGGCACAGATACGCAGTATTTT. The rearrangement joins TRBV10-3 to TRBJ2-3; perhaps TRBD2 as D (6 bases). V was pared by 6 bases and J by 1 base, with 11 bases between. The CDR3 totals 14 residues. Germline values: CDR1 ENHRY, CDR2 SYGVKD.

This chain links TRBV5-1 with TRBJ2-1, with 15 bases aligning to TRBD2. The germline CDR1 and CDR2 sequences are SGHRS and YFSETQ. The CDR3 is 18 amino acids. Germline trimming cut 0 bases from V and 4 bases from J; bases unmatched to any gene: 5. The DNA for the CDR3 is TGCGCCAGCAGCTTGGTGGGACTAGCGGGAGGTATATACAATGAGCAGTTCTTC. This translates into CASSLVGLAGGIYNEQFF.